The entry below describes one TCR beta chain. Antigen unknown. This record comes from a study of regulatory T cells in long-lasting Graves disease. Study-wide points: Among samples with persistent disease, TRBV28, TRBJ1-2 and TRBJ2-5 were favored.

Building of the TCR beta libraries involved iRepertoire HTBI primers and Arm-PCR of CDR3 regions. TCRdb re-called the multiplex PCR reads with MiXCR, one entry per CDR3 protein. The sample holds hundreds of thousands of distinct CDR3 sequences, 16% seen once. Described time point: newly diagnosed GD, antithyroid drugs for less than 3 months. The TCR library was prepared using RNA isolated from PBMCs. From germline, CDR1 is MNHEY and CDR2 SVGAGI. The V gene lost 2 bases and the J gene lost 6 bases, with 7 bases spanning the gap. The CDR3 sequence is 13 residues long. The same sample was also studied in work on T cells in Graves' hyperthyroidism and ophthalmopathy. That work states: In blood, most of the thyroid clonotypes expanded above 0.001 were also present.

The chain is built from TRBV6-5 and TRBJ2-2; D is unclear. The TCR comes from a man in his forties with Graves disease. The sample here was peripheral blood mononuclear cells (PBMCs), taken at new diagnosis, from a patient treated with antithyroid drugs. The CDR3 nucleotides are TGTGCCAGCAGTTACCAGGTCCCCGGGGAGCTGTTTTTT. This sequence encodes CASSYQVPGELFF.